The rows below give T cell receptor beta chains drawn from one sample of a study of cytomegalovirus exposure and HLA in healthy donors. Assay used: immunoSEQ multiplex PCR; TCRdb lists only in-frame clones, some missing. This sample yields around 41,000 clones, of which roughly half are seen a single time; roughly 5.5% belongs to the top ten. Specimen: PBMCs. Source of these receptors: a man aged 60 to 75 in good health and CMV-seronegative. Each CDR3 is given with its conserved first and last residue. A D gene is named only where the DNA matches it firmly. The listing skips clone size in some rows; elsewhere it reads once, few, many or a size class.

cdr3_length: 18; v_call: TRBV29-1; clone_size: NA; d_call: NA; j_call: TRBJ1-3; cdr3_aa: CSVEERTPGPLIARYIYF; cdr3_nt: TGCAGCGTTGAAGAGCGTACTCCAGGTCCCCTTATTGCTCGTTACATATATTTT
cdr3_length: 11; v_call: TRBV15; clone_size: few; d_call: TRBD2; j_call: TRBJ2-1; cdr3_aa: CATSRGTRAVF; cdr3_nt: TGTGCCACCAGCAGAGGGACTAGGGCGGTCTTC
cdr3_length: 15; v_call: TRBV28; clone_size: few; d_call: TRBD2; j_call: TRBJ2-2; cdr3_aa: CASRRGRGRTGELFF; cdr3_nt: TGTGCCAGCAGGCGGGGGAGAGGGCGCACCGGGGAGCTGTTTTTT
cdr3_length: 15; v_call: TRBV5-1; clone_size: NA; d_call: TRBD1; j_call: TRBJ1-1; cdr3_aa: CASSPTGTGNAEAFF; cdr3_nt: TGCGCCAGCAGTCCGACCGGGACAGGGAATGCTGAAGCTTTCTTT
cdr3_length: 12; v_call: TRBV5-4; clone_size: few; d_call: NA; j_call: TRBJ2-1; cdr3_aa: CASSPNRVEQFF; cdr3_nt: TGTGCCAGCAGCCCCAACAGGGTTGAGCAGTTCTTC
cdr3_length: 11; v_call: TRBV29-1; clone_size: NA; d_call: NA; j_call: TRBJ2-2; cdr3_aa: CSVGGHGELFF; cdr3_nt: TGCAGCGTTGGCGGACACGGGGAGCTGTTTTTT
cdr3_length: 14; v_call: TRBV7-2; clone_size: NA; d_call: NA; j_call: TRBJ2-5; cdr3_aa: CASSGRTAGETQYF; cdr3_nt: TGTGCCAGCAGCGGACGGACGGCAGGGGAGACCCAGTACTTC
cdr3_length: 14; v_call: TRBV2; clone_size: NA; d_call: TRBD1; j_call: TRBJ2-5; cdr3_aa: CASRVGQGQETQYF; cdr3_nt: TGTGCCAGCAGGGTCGGACAGGGGCAAGAGACCCAGTACTTC
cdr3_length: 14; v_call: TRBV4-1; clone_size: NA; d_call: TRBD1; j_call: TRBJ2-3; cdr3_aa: CASSQVQGSDTQYF; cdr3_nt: TGCGCCAGCAGCCAAGTACAGGGGTCAGATACGCAGTATTTT
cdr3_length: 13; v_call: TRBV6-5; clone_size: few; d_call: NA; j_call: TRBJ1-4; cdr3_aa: CASGGGQDEKLFF; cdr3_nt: TGTGCCAGCGGGGGGGGGCAGGATGAAAAACTGTTTTTT
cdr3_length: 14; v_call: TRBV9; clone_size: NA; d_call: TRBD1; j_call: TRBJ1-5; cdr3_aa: CASSETGFNQPQHF; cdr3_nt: TGTGCCAGCAGCGAGACAGGGTTCAATCAGCCCCAGCATTTT
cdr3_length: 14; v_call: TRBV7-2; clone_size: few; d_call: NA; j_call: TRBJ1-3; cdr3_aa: CASSLRGVGNTIYF; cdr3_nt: TGTGCCAGCAGCCTCCGCGGGGTAGGAAACACCATATATTTT
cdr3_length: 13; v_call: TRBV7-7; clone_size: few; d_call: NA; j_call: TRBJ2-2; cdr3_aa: CASSSYTGGELFF; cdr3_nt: TGTGCCAGCAGCTCATACACGGGCGGGGAGCTGTTTTTT
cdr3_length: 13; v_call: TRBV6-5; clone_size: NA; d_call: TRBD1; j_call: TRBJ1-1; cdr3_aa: CASSYGQGLWSFF; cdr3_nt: TGTGCCAGCAGTTACGGACAGGGGCTATGGTCTTTCTTT
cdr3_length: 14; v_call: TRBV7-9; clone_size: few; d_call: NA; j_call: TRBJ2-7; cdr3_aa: CASSLQGLSYEQYF; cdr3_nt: TGTGCCAGCAGCTTACAGGGACTCTCCTACGAGCAGTACTTC
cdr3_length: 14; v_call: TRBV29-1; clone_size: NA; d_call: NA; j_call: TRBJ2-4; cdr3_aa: CSVEGSRTLGIQYF; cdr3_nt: TGCAGCGTTGAAGGTTCCAGAACCCTAGGCATTCAGTACTTC
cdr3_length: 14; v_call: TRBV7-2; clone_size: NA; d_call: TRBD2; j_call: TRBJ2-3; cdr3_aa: CASSLGLDRDTQYF; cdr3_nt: TGTGCCAGCAGCCTTGGACTAGATCGGGATACGCAGTATTTT
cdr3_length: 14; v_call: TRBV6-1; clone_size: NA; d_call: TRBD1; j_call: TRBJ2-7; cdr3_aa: CASSQTGKSYEQYF; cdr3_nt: TGTGCCAGCAGCCAGACAGGGAAGAGCTACGAGCAGTACTTC
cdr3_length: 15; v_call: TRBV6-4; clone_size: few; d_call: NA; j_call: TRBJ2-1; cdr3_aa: CASSDSAGSYNEQFF; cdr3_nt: TGTGCCAGCAGTGACTCAGCGGGCTCCTACAATGAGCAGTTCTTC
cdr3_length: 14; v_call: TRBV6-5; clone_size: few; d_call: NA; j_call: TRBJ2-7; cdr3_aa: CASSYSGLSYEQYF; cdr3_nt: TGTGCCAGCAGTTACTCGGGCCTCTCCTACGAGCAGTACTTC
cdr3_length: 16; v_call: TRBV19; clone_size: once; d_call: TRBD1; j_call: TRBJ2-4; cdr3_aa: CASSIIGQGAKNIQYF; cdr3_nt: TGTGCCAGTAGTATAATTGGACAGGGGGCCAAAAACATTCAGTACTTC
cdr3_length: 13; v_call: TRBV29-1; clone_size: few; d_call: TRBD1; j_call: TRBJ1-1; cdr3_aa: CSVERGTGAEAFF; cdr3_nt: TGCAGCGTTGAGCGCGGGACAGGGGCAGAAGCTTTCTTT
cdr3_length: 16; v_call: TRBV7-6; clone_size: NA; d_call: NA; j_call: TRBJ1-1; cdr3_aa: CASSRSRAGLNTEAFF; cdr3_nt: TGTGCCAGCAGCCGGAGTCGTGCGGGGTTGAACACTGAAGCTTTCTTT
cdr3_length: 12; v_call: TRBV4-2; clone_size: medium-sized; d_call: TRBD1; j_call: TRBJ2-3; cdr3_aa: CASSQDQGEQYF; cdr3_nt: TGTGCCAGCAGCCAAGATCAGGGGGAGCAGTATTTT
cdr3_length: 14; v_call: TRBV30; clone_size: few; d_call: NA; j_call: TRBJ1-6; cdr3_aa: CAWSLDKNNSPLHF; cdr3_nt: TGTGCCTGGAGTCTTGACAAGAATAATTCACCCCTCCACTTT
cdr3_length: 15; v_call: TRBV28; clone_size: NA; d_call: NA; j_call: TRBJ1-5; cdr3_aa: CASSRTGGGNQPQHF; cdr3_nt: TGTGCCAGCAGCCGGACGGGGGGGGGCAATCAGCCCCAGCATTTT
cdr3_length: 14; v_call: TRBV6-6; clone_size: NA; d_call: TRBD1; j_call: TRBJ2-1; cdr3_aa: CASRSTGAYNEQFF; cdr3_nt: TGTGCCAGCAGGTCGACAGGGGCCTACAATGAGCAGTTCTTC
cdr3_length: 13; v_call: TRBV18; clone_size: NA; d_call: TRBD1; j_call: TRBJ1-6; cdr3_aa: CASSGQSNSPLHF; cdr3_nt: TGTGCCAGCTCGGGACAGAGTAATTCACCCCTCCACTTT
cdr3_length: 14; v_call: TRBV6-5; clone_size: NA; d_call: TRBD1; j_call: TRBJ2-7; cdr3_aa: CASSRTTGGREQYF; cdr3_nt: TGTGCCAGCAGTCGAACAACAGGGGGAAGGGAGCAGTACTTC
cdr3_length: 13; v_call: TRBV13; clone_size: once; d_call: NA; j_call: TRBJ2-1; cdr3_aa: CASSWNQGNEQFF; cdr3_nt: TGTGCCAGCAGCTGGAACCAGGGGAATGAGCAGTTCTTC
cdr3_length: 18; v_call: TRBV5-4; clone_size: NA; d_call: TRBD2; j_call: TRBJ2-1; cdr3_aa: CASSLGGSGLAFYNEQFF; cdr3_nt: TGTGCCAGCAGCTTGGGAGGGTCGGGACTAGCGTTCTACAATGAGCAGTTCTTC
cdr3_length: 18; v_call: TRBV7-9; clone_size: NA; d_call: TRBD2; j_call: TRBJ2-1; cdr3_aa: CASSSPPRLAGVAAEQFF; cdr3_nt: TGTGCCAGCAGCTCCCCCCCACGACTAGCGGGTGTTGCGGCTGAGCAGTTCTTC
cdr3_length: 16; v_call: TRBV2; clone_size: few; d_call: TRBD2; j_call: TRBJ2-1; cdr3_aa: CASRLAGGPGYNEQFF; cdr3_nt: TGTGCCAGCAGGCTAGCGGGAGGGCCGGGTTACAATGAGCAGTTCTTC
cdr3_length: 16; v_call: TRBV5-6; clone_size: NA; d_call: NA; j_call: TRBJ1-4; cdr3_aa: CASSPTRGGANEKLFF; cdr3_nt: TGTGCCAGCAGCCCGACTCGGGGTGGAGCTAATGAAAAACTGTTTTTT
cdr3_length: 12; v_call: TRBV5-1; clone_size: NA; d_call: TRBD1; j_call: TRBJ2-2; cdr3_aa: CATGTYTGELFF; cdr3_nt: TGCGCGACAGGGACGTACACCGGGGAGCTGTTTTTT
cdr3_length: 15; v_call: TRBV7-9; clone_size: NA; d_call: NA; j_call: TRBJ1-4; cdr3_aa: CASSLQPSRAEKLFF; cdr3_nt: TGTGCCAGCAGCTTACAGCCCTCGAGGGCAGAAAAACTGTTTTTT
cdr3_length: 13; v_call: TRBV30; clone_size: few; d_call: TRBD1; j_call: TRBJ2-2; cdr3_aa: CAWQGVHTGELFF; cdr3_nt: TGTGCCTGGCAGGGGGTCCACACCGGGGAGCTGTTTTTT